This TCR beta chain was captured in a study of T-cell reconstitution after alpha-beta-depleted transplantation in children. This sample's TCRbeta library carried unique molecular identifier barcodes. MiXCR, applied by TCRdb to the PCR reads, yields one record per CDR3 protein. The sample holds approximately 510,000 distinct CDR3 sequences, about 18% seen once. This clonotype has more than one count but fewer than ten. The sample consisted of PBMCs from the stem cell graft donor, taken from the stem cell graft. The TCR originated in a human donor who donated a stem cell graft to a child with acute lymphoblastic leukemia.

CDR3 amino acids: CASSLTSGTSYNEQFF. The CDR3 DNA reads as TGCGCCAGCAGCTTGACTAGCGGGACGTCCTACAATGAGCAGTTCTTC. The chain has TRBV5-1 and TRBJ2-1; 10 bases fit TRBD2. This CDR3 region has 16 residues. Germline CDR1 is SGHRS and CDR2 is YFSETQ. The J segment lost 1 base and the V segment lost 1 base, leaving 2 bases of the junction unmatched.